This T cell receptor beta chain originates from a study of breast tumors, draining lymph nodes, adjacent tissues (dated by TCRdb to the mid-2010s). Context from the whole study: TCR beta repertoires were compared across tumor, adjacent nontumor tissue and axillary lymph nodes obtained from breast cancer patients. In human breast cancer, the study set out to evaluate how tumor, surrounding tissue and draining lymph node repertoires relate to one another and whether T cells may move between these sites.

Sequencing took place on an Illumina HiSeq 2000. Multiplex PCR amplification was used to build the TCR beta chain libraries. The amplified TCR beta chain products were analyzed by high-throughput sequencing. TCRdb itself trimmed the public reads at Q25 with fastp, ran MiXCR and retained productive beta chains. CDR3 protein sequences are deduplicated, and each keeps its most common genes and DNA. Counted in this sample were roughly 130,000 distinct CDR3 sequences; 15% to 20% of them appeared once. The ten largest account for approximately 3.5% of the sample. From cysteine to phenylalanine, the CDR3 is 13 amino acids long. The sequence is cut down to CDR3 DNA, 39 bases in frame from base 1. Looking up the germline V gene (reference sequence) yields CDR1 LNHNV and CDR2 YYDKDF. V is clipped by 4 bases and J by 7 bases, and the sequence between their germline boundaries is 11 bases long. This clonotype was detected ten times or more. It has no known antigen specificity. Base qualities are not provided; no much larger clone lies one nucleotide away.

The study at large found these results: The data were considered consistent with the idea that most tumor T cells come from the lymph node and then expand in tumor tissue. Tumor T-cell repertoires showed less diversity than lymph node repertoires and more diversity than nontumor tissue repertoires, and tumor T-cell repertoires showed preferential V and J gene usage. Tumor and nontumor tissue repertoires were found to be significantly more similar in luminal-like than in basal-like breast cancer. The conclusion that tumor T cells originate in lymph nodes was presented as consistent with a hypothesis rather than as directly demonstrated.

The axillary draining lymph nodes of breast cancer patients were the source of the lymph node samples. The sequence was obtained from a female donor with breast cancer. Some clones in this sample may be carry-over from other donors' samples. The sequenced sample consisted of axillary lymph node tissue. The chain employs TRBV15 and TRBJ1-5; a weak D assignment points to TRBD1 (5 bases agree). The DNA reads as follows: TGTGCCACCAGCACTCAGGAGGGGCAGCCCCAGCATTTT. It specifies CATSTQEGQPQHF. The CDR3, completed at both ends by the reference TRBV15 and TRBJ1-5 genes, gives the full variable domain DAMVIQNPRYQVTQFGKPVTLSCSQTLNHNVMYWYQQKSSQAPKLLFHYYDKDFNNEADTPDNFQSRRPNTSFCFLDIRSPGLGDTAMYLCATSTQEGQPQHFGDGTRLSIL.